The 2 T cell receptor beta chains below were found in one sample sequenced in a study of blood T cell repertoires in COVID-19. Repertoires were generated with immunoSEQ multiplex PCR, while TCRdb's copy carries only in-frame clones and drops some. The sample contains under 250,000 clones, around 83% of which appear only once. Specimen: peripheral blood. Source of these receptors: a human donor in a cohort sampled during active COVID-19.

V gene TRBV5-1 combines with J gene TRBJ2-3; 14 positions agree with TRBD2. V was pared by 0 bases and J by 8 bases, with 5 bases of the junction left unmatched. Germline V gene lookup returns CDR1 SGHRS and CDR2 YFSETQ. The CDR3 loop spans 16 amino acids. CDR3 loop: CASSLGLAGGQGTQYF. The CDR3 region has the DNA TGCGCCAGCAGCTTGGGACTAGCGGGAGGGCAGGGTACGCAGTATTTT.

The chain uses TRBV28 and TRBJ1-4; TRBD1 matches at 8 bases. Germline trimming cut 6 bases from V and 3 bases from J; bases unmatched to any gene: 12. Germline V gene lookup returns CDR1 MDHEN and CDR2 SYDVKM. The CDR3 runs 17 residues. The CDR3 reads CASREDRGVRANEKLFF. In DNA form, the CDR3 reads TGTGCCAGCAGAGAAGACAGGGGCGTAAGGGCTAATGAAAAACTGTTTTTT.